These 26 T cell receptor beta chains share one sample of origin, sequenced in a study of T cells after yellow fever vaccination. TCRdb analysed the 5' RACE reads with MiXCR anew, one entry per CDR3 protein. The sample lists around 500,000 distinct CDR3 sequences, just over 20% occurring once. The sequencing here drew on PBMCs, taken 21 days after the first yellow fever vaccination. These receptors were taken from a young man who received the YFV17D yellow fever vaccine.

This chain connects TRBV6-2 or TRBV6-3 to TRBJ2-3; D gene unclear. Germline V lookup: CDR1 MNHEY, CDR2 SVGEGT. CDR3 length: 15 residues. The V end lost 2 bases, the J end lost 5 bases, and 14 bases lay between the germline ends. This chain's CDR3 is CASSYRQALGDTQYF. In DNA, the CDR3 is TGTGCCAGCAGTTACCGGCAGGCCCTTGGAGATACGCAGTATTTT.

There are a few counts of this clonotype. The chain uses TRBV6-6 and TRBJ2-7; D is uncertain. The germline V gene has CDR1 MNHNY and CDR2 SVGAGI (reference sequence). CDR3 length equals 13 residues. V lost 6 bases, J lost 2 bases, and 11 bases lay in between. In DNA, the CDR3 is TGTGCCAGCAGCCCCTACCGCCCCTACGAGCAGTACTTC. Protein: CASSPYRPYEQYF.

The CDR3 bases are TGTGCCAGCAGCGCCGGGCGAGTAGGGACACCTAGCACAGATACGCAGTATTTT. Its translation is CASSAGRVGTPSTDTQYF. The chain has TRBV7-8 and TRBJ2-3, with TRBD1 as a possible D gene (6 bases). CDR3 length: 18 amino acids. Trimming left V 5 bases short and J 0 bases short, with 21 bases between. The germline V gene encodes CDR1 SGHVS and CDR2 FQNEAQ.

V is TRBV30 and J is TRBJ2-7; no firm D call. The CDR3 contains 11 residues. Trimming shortened V by 5 bases and J by 3 bases, and 8 bases separated the two germline ends. Germline loops: CDR1 GTSNPN, CDR2 SVGIG (reference sequence). The CDR3: CAWSEFYEQYF. The CDR3 region has the DNA TGTGCCTGGTCCGAGTTCTACGAGCAGTACTTC.

This clonotype was observed a few times. V is TRBV19 and J is TRBJ2-1, with D perhaps matching TRBD2 (6 bases). The CDR3 totals 14 residues. V lost 6 bases and J lost 3, with 12 bases in between. Germline V gene sequence: CDR1 LNHDA, CDR2 SQIVND (reference sequence). The CDR3 sequence is CASSSGLYYNEQFF. CDR3 DNA sequence: TGTGCCAGTAGCTCGGGACTCTACTACAATGAGCAGTTCTTC.

The chain combines TRBV5-5 with TRBJ2-1, with unresolved D. Germline V gives CDR1 SGHKS, CDR2 YYEKEE (reference sequence). With 5 bases removed from V and 0 bases from J, the gap between germline ends came to 15 bases. This CDR3 spans 16 amino acids. CDR3 nucleotide sequence: TGTGCCAGCAGTTTTGAACAGTGGGACTCCTACAATGAGCAGTTCTTC. It translates to CASSFEQWDSYNEQFF.

The chain is built from TRBV28 and TRBJ2-2, with D tentatively TRBD1 (6 bases). The CDR3 extends over 15 amino acids. Germline CDR1 and CDR2: MDHEN and SYDVKM. V gave up 3 bases and J gave up 4 bases, with 12 bases separating them. As DNA, the CDR3 is TGTGCCAGCAGTTTTATGGACAGATTCACCGGGGAGCTGTTTTTT. Amino acids: CASSFMDRFTGELFF.

This clonotype was found once. V gene TRBV20-1 combines with J gene TRBJ2-7, with 10 bases that match TRBD2. Germline loops: CDR1 DFQATT, CDR2 SNEGSKA (reference sequence). The J segment lost 5 bases and the V segment lost 6 bases, leaving 10 bases of the junction unmatched. CDR3 size: 14 residues. The CDR3 loop is CSAIRASGGNEQYF. CDR3 in DNA: TGCAGTGCAATACGGGCTAGCGGGGGAAACGAGCAGTACTTC.

The gene calls are TRBV21-1 and TRBJ1-1; the tabulated D call, TRBD1, remains unverified against the DNA. TRBV21-1 is described as a pseudogene. The CDR3 totals 14 residues. The CDR3 is CASSKRGLIPEAFF. For the CDR3, the DNA is TGTGCCAGCAGCAAGCGGGGACTGATCCCTGAAGCTTTCTTT.

The V and J genes are TRBV6-5 and TRBJ1-5, with D hard to call. This CDR3 spans 11 amino acids. Trimming removed 8 bases at V and 11 bases at J, with 13 bases between. Per the germline V gene, CDR1 is MNHEY and CDR2 is SVGAGI. CDR3 loop: CASFSPGSQHF. DNA of the CDR3: TGTGCCAGCTTTTCCCCGGGGTCCCAGCATTTT.

The rearrangement uses TRBV5-1 and TRBJ2-1; 10 bases are shared with TRBD2. V gave up 1 base and J gave up 0 bases; unmatched junction bases: 4. Looked up from germline, CDR1 is SGHRS and CDR2 is YFSETQ. The CDR3 sequence is 17 residues long. The CDR3 spells CASSLSSGGTSYNEQFF. The CDR3 DNA reads TGCGCCAGCAGCTTGTCTAGCGGGGGAACCTCCTACAATGAGCAGTTCTTC.

V and J are TRBV28 and TRBJ2-7; 7 nucleotides align to TRBD1. CDR3 length: 12 amino acids. With 6 bases clipped from V and 3 bases from J, the junction kept 2 bases outside the gene matches. From germline, CDR1 is MDHEN and CDR2 SYDVKM. This chain's CDR3 is CASRGTVYEQYF. CDR3 nucleotide sequence: TGTGCCAGCAGGGGGACAGTCTACGAGCAGTACTTC.

The chain links TRBV18 to TRBJ1-1, with 8 bases lining up with TRBD1. Germline V gene lookup returns CDR1 KGHSH and CDR2 LQKENI. There are 14 residues in the CDR3. Germline trimming cut 4 bases from V and 2 bases from J; bases unmatched to any gene: 3. The CDR3 region is CASSLTGENTEAFF. DNA for the CDR3: TGTGCCAGCTCACTGACAGGGGAAAACACTGAAGCTTTCTTT.

This clonotype was picked up a small number of times. This chain connects TRBV10-3 to TRBJ1-1, with D maybe TRBD1 (5 bases). V was pared by 6 bases and J by 1 base, with 9 bases between. This CDR3 contains 13 residues. Germline V gene sequence: CDR1 ENHRY, CDR2 SYGVKD. The CDR3 DNA reads TGTGCCATCAGCCCGGACACGAACACTGAAGCTTTCTTT. This encodes CAISPDTNTEAFF.

The rearrangement uses TRBV7-8 and TRBJ1-1, with TRBD1 matching 11 bases. This CDR3 has 18 residues. Germline CDR1 and CDR2: SGHVS and FQNEAQ. V trimming: 4 bases; J trimming: 2 bases; junction bases outside the gene matches: 12. In nucleotides, the CDR3 is TGTGCCAGCAGCTCACGGCGGGACAGGGGGGGGAGAAACACTGAAGCTTTCTTT. It codes for CASSSRRDRGGRNTEAFF.

This clonotype appeared a single time. The V and J genes are TRBV12-3 or TRBV12-4 and TRBJ2-2, with TRBD1 as a possible D gene (6 bases). Between the trimmed V and J ends, which lost 5 bases and 0 bases, there was a span of 13 bases. CDR3 length: 16 amino acids. DNA for the CDR3: TGTGCCAGCAGTCCCGCAAGGGGGACGAACACCGGGGAGCTGTTTTTT. Translation gives CASSPARGTNTGELFF.

The rearrangement links TRBV20-1 to TRBJ1-6; D is ambiguous. CDR3 length: 12 amino acids. In germline, CDR1 is DFQATT, CDR2 SNEGSKA (reference sequence). The germline V and J ends were trimmed by 3 bases and 9 bases, with 9 bases remaining between them. DNA for the CDR3: TGCAGTGCTAGGTCTGCGAGTTCACCCCTCCACTTT. It specifies CSARSASSPLHF.

The rearrangement joins TRBV4-3 to TRBJ2-7, with D perhaps matching TRBD1 (5 bases). CDR1 is LGHNA and CDR2 is YSLEER in the germline V gene. The CDR3 spans 13 residues. V was clipped by 4 bases and J by 4 bases, with 11 bases between them. CDR3 in DNA: TGCGCCAGCAGCCCAGGGAAGGGATACGAGCAGTACTTC. It codes for CASSPGKGYEQYF.

The chain joins TRBV4-1 to TRBJ1-5, with D tentatively TRBD1 (5 bases). There are 16 residues in the CDR3. Germline CDR1 reads MGHRA; CDR2 reads YSYEKL. V was pared by 3 bases and J by 3 bases, with 15 bases between. The CDR3 spells CASSHNPGGSNQPQHF. In DNA form, the CDR3 reads TGCGCCAGCAGCCATAACCCCGGGGGGTCCAATCAGCCCCAGCATTTT.

This clonotype turned up a few times. The rearrangement joins TRBV19 to TRBJ1-1; possible D gene TRBD1, 5 bases. V lost 7 bases and J 11 bases, leaving 20 bases between the germline ends. CDR3 size: 13 residues. Germline V gene sequence: CDR1 LNHDA, CDR2 SQIVND (reference sequence). DNA for the CDR3: TGTGCCAGTAATTTCGGGGGTAGGGCAACCGCTTTCTTT. This sequence encodes CASNFGGRATAFF.

This clonotype was picked up a small number of times. The V gene is TRBV5-1, the J gene TRBJ2-7, with 10 nucleotides matching TRBD1. The CDR3 extends over 14 amino acids. Germline trimming cut 0 bases from V and 5 bases from J; bases unmatched to any gene: 2. From germline, CDR1 is SGHRS and CDR2 YFSETQ. The CDR3: CASSLGQGADEQYV. CDR3 DNA sequence: TGCGCCAGCAGCTTGGGACAGGGGGCAGACGAGCAGTACGTC.

At least ten counts were recorded for this clonotype. As DNA, the CDR3 is TGTGCCAGCAGTTTACAGGGAAACTCCTACAATGAGCAGTTCTTC. It translates to CASSLQGNSYNEQFF. V is TRBV25-1 and J is TRBJ2-1, with TRBD1 as a possible D gene (6 bases). The CDR3 is made up of 15 amino acids. Germline V lookup: CDR1 MGHDK, CDR2 SYGVNS. Between the trimmed V and J ends, which lost 5 bases and 0 bases, there was a span of 11 bases.

This clonotype was detected many times. The chain combines TRBV12-3 or TRBV12-4 with TRBJ2-7; D remains ambiguous. V lost 5 bases, J lost 2 bases, and 13 bases lay in between. The CDR3 covers 14 residues. Here the CDR3 DNA reads TGTGCCAGCAGTCCCCAGGTTCGGCCCTACGAGCAGTACGTC. This gives the protein CASSPQVRPYEQYV.

The V gene is TRBV12-1, the J gene TRBJ2-5; TRBD1 was called by the table and not checked on the DNA. TRBV12-1 is termed a pseudogene. The CDR3 runs to 13 residues. Here the CDR3 DNA reads TGTGCCAGCCCAGGCGGGCAGGCAGAGACCCAGTACTTC. Amino acids: CASPGGQAETQYF.

The table lists this clonotype with a few counts. The genes are TRBV6-1 and TRBJ1-5, with 7 bases aligning to TRBD1. This CDR3 is built from 18 residues. The junction had 16 bases not matched to a gene; V was cut back by 7 bases and J by 1 base. CDR1 MNHNS and CDR2 SASEGT come from the germline V gene. CDR3 in DNA: TGTGCCAGCACCGAGCGGACAGGAGAATGGACCAGCAATCAGCCCCAGCATTTT. It codes for CASTERTGEWTSNQPQHF.

This clonotype appeared a few times. This chain links TRBV7-6 with TRBJ2-7; D perhaps matches TRBD1 (6 bases). This CDR3 is built from 14 residues. The V and J ends lost 0 bases and 2 bases respectively, with 8 bases between them. Germline values: CDR1 SGHVS, CDR2 FNYEAQ. CDR3 nucleotide sequence: TGTGCCAGCAGCTTAGCTCCAGGGGCCTACGAGCAGTACTTC. It specifies CASSLAPGAYEQYF.